The rows below give T cell receptor beta chains drawn from one sample of a study of blood T cell repertoires in COVID-19. The repertoire was sequenced with immunoSEQ multiplex PCR; TCRdb's copy has only in-frame clones and lacks some. This table holds roughly 230,000 clones, approximately 85% found once. The sequenced material came from PBMCs or T cells enriched from blood (not recorded which). These receptors all stem from a woman aged 45-60 years who had been exposed to COVID-19. Both conserved end residues are part of each CDR3. D genes are given only for firm matches. Not all rows give a size; the values are once, few, many and, for expanded clones, a class.

.	.	TRBV5-4	TRBJ1-1	CASSVRGQNTEAFF	TGTGCCAGCAGTGTGCGAGGGCAGAACACTGAAGCTTTCTTT
.	.	TRBV9	TRBJ2-1	CASSPGDSAGNEQFF	TGTGCCAGCAGTCCAGGGGACAGCGCGGGGAATGAGCAGTTCTTC
.	.	TRBV5-4	TRBJ1-2	CASSFQGSDYGYTF	TGTGCCAGCAGCTTCCAGGGAAGCGACTATGGCTACACCTTC
TRBD2	.	TRBV3-1/TRBV3-2	TRBJ2-2	CASSQGRAGVGELFF	TGTGCCAGCAGCCAAGGGAGGGCGGGAGTCGGGGAGCTGTTTTTT
.	.	TRBV5-4	TRBJ1-2	CASSLDRENGYTF	TGTGCCAGCAGCTTGGACAGGGAAAATGGCTACACCTTC
.	.	TRBV5-1	TRBJ1-2	CASRTDSFYGYTF	TGCGCCAGCAGAACTGACAGTTTCTATGGCTACACCTTC
.	.	TRBV3-1/TRBV3-2	TRBJ1-6	CASSQGKGPNSPLHF	TGTGCCAGCAGCCAAGGAAAGGGGCCTAATTCACCCCTCCACTTT
.	.	TRBV29-1	TRBJ1-2	CSVEEEPGGRNGYTF	TGCAGCGTTGAAGAGGAACCGGGGGGCCGTAATGGCTACACCTTC
.	.	TRBV9	TRBJ1-2	CASSVMENPANYGYTF	TGTGCCAGCAGCGTTATGGAGAATCCAGCTAACTATGGCTACACCTTC
TRBD2	few	TRBV10-3	TRBJ2-6	CAISGGDRANVLTF	TGTGCCATTAGCGGGGGGGACAGGGCCAACGTCCTGACTTTC